This T cell receptor beta chain stems from a study of blood T cell repertoires in COVID-19. At the level of the study: COVID-19 samples, acute and convalescent, were from the United States, Italy and Spain. PBMCs, B-cell-depleted T cells, or T cells were the source of the cDNA or gDNA that made up the material.

Authors' analysis steps: Reference gene primer amplification yielded estimated nucleated cell counts. The protocol was immunoSEQ multiplex PCR, while the TCRdb copy is restricted to in-frame clones and leaves out a portion. V and J calls and clone size come straight from that table; D and trimming were deduced from the DNA. The sample has hundreds of thousands of clones, 88% seen once. The CDR3 totals 18 residues. Germline V gene lookup returns CDR1 LGHNA and CDR2 YSLEER. With 0 bases removed from V and 1 base from J, the gap between germline ends came to 18 bases. Enrollment of patients from Seattle took place during active infection, with longitudinal follow-up.

Input material: peripheral blood. The origin of this receptor is a woman in her 70s with COVID-19, enrolled during active disease. V usage is TRBV4-3 and J usage is TRBJ1-1; D is possibly TRBD1 (5 bases). The CDR3, as DNA: TGCGCCAGCAGCCAAGATAGGGGTTCAGGACGAGGGAACACTGAAGCTTTCTTT. Translating gives CASSQDRGSGRGNTEAFF.